Listed below are T cell receptor beta chains from one sample, sequenced in a study of cytotoxic CD8 clonotypes in ibrutinib-treated CLL. Only in-frame clones appear in the TCRdb table, and some are missing; sequencing was by immunoSEQ multiplex PCR. The sample contains more than 25,000 clones, roughly three quarters of which appear only once. This specimen consisted of PBMCs, obtained after 36 months of ibrutinib treatment. These receptors originate from a human donor with chronic lymphocytic leukemia. Both conserved end residues are part of each CDR3. D genes are given only for firm matches. The size entry is marked missing in some rows and otherwise reads once, few, many or a size class.

V,J,length,D,size,DNA,CDR3
TRBV27,TRBJ1-5,13,.,few,TGTGCCAGCAGTTTACACACCTTGGAACCCCAGCATTTT,CASSLHTLEPQHF
TRBV19,TRBJ2-7,13,.,.,TGTGCCAGTAGTATAACCCGGGCCTACGAGCAGTACTTC,CASSITRAYEQYF
TRBV4-1,TRBJ1-4,15,.,.,TGCGCCAGCAGCCAGGGACCCTCAAGGGGTGAAAAACTGTTTTTT,CASSQGPSRGEKLFF
TRBV9,TRBJ1-2,16,TRBD1,hyperexpanded,TGTGCCAGCAGCACACCACTCCAGGGGGCAGGGGACGGCTACACCTTC,CASSTPLQGAGDGYTF
TRBV9,TRBJ2-3,15,.,.,TGTGCCAGCAGCTCCCCTAGGGATAGCACAGATACGCAGTATTTT,CASSSPRDSTDTQYF
TRBV6-5,TRBJ1-4,12,TRBD1,.,TGTGCCAGCAGCCACGACAGGGTGGCACTGTTTTTT,CASSHDRVALFF
TRBV2,TRBJ2-5,13,.,.,TGTGCCAGCGGGCTAGGGCCCCAGGAGACCCAGTACTTC,CASGLGPQETQYF
TRBV9,TRBJ2-3,16,TRBD2,.,TGTGCCAGCAGCGTAGATCTTAGCGGGACCACAGATACGCAGTATTTT,CASSVDLSGTTDTQYF
TRBV18,TRBJ1-5,15,TRBD1,.,TGTGCCAGCTCACCAAGGACAGGGGGCGATCAGCCCCAGCATTTT,CASSPRTGGDQPQHF
TRBV20-1,TRBJ2-1,11,.,.,TGCAGTGCTTTGGTCCTAGGCGAGCAGTTCTTC,CSALVLGEQFF
TRBV2,TRBJ1-6,18,.,once,TGTGCCAGCAGTGAGGGTATGGGGGCAGGCTCCTATAATTCACCCCTCCACTTT,CASSEGMGAGSYNSPLHF